This T cell receptor (beta chain) was retrieved from a study of vaccination effects on CD4 cells after COVID-19. Study outcomes and limitations: A shortage of convalescent patients and an absence of early post-infection timepoints characterized the study.

Trimming took off 4 bases at V and 2 bases at J, with 15 bases between the two ends. The CDR3 is 15 residues long. Germline V gene sequence: CDR1 SGHNT, CDR2 YYREEE (reference sequence). Expansion with viral peptide pools was applied to antigen-specific CD4+ T cells by the ViraFEST assay prior to sequencing. The culture ran for around nine days before CD4+ T cells were isolated. The infection with SARS-CoV-2 (confirmed by PCR) occurred in this person between March and December 2020. Wells containing 1.5 million to 2.5 million PBMC each were cultured with approximately 9.2 IU/ml IL-2 and 7.5 to 10 ug/ml peptides. Repertoires were generated with immunoSEQ multiplex PCR, while TCRdb's copy carries only in-frame clones and drops some. The sample has around 46,000 clones, around 66% seen once. With respect to this clone: Antigen: not known.

The sequence was collected from a human donor who had a prior SARS-CoV-2 infection. This chain links TRBV5-4 with TRBJ2-5, with a possible D match to TRBD2 (6 bases). Sequenced material: CD4+ T cells from PBMCs cultured with a peptide pool, taken before COVID-19 vaccination. CDR3 in amino acids: CASSDQSGGQETQYF. The CDR3 bases are TGTGCCAGCAGCGACCAGTCTGGGGGGCAAGAGACCCAGTACTTC.